This is a list of T cell receptor beta chains from one sample in a study of blood T cell repertoires in COVID-19. Profiling relied on immunoSEQ multiplex PCR, and the TCRdb table lists in-frame clones only, not all of them. The sample carries a few hundred thousand clones, around 86% recorded once. The source material was peripheral blood. These receptors originate from a man between 50 and 59 years old with active or convalescent COVID-19. CDR3s include the opening cysteine and the closing phenylalanine or tryptophan. D genes are given only for firm matches. The size of a clone is reported for some rows only, either as once, few or many, or as a class for expanded clones.

V gene	J gene	CDR3 length	D gene	clone size	CDR3 protein	CDR3 DNA
TRBV5-1	TRBJ1-4	14	.	.	CASSLTATNEKLFF	TGCGCCAGCAGCTTGACAGCAACTAATGAAAAACTGTTTTTT
TRBV19	TRBJ2-3	15	TRBD2	.	CASSSGTTPTDTQYF	TGTGCCAGTAGCTCCGGGACTACTCCGACAGATACGCAGTATTTT
TRBV5-1	TRBJ2-5	14	TRBD2	.	CASSPGLARETQYF	TGCGCCAGCAGCCCCGGACTAGCGCGGGAGACCCAGTACTTC
TRBV7-9	TRBJ1-1	14	.	.	CASSLSRQNTEAFF	TGTGCCAGCAGCTTATCCCGACAGAACACTGAAGCTTTCTTT
TRBV7-2	TRBJ2-5	17	TRBD1	.	CASSLALRDRVGETQYF	TGTGCCAGCAGCTTAGCGCTAAGGGACAGGGTGGGGGAGACCCAGTACTTC
TRBV28	TRBJ1-1	15	.	.	CASSLGGAMNTEAFF	TGTGCCAGCAGTTTAGGGGGCGCCATGAACACTGAAGCTTTCTTT
TRBV2	TRBJ2-7	15	TRBD1	.	CASSEFADRADLQYF	TGTGCCAGCAGTGAATTCGCCGACAGGGCAGACCTTCAGTACTTC
TRBV27	TRBJ2-1	13	TRBD2	.	CASSAGLAVGQFF	TGTGCCAGCAGTGCGGGACTAGCGGTAGGGCAGTTCTTC
TRBV5-4	TRBJ1-3	14	.	.	CASSSQGAGNTIYF	TGTGCCAGCAGCTCACAGGGAGCAGGAAACACCATATATTTT
TRBV18	TRBJ1-2	15	.	.	CASSPPTDSNYGYTF	TGTGCCAGCTCACCACCGACAGATTCTAACTATGGCTACACCTTC
TRBV3-1/TRBV3-2	TRBJ1-2	13	TRBD1	.	CASSYGQEDGYTF	TGTGCCAGCAGCTACGGACAGGAAGATGGCTACACCTTC
TRBV19	TRBJ1-5	15	.	.	CASSIGLRDNQPQHF	TGTGCCAGTAGTATCGGACTCAGAGACAATCAGCCCCAGCATTTT
TRBV7-9	TRBJ1-5	14	.	once	CASSLWGSNQPQHF	TGTGCCAGCAGCTTATGGGGCTCCAATCAGCCCCAGCATTTT
TRBV19	TRBJ1-1	15	TRBD1	.	CASSRGGLTNTEAFF	TGTGCCAGTAGTCGAGGGGGCCTCACCAACACTGAAGCTTTCTTT
TRBV5-6	TRBJ2-1	12	.	.	CASSLMEGEQFF	TGTGCCAGCAGCTTGATGGAGGGTGAGCAGTTCTTC
TRBV13	TRBJ2-3	15	.	.	CASSHEDSALDTQYF	TGTGCCAGCAGCCATGAGGACAGCGCGTTGGATACGCAGTATTTT
TRBV4-1	TRBJ1-1	15	.	.	CASSHLMTGNTEAFF	TGCGCCAGCAGCCATCTCATGACGGGGAACACTGAAGCTTTCTTT
TRBV2	TRBJ2-7	14	.	few	CASSVNSGIGEQYF	TGTGCCAGCAGTGTTAATTCAGGGATCGGCGAGCAGTACTTC
TRBV5-4	TRBJ2-5	16	TRBD1	once	CASSLPGQRFRETQYF	TGTGCCAGCAGCTTACCGGGACAGAGATTCAGGGAGACCCAGTACTTC
TRBV28	TRBJ2-7	16	TRBD1	.	CASSSAWGQLPYEQYF	TGTGCCAGCAGTTCAGCTTGGGGACAGCTTCCCTACGAGCAGTACTTC
TRBV28	TRBJ1-4	13	.	.	CASSFGGSEKLFF	TGTGCCAGCAGTTTCGGCGGGTCTGAAAAACTGTTTTTT
TRBV7-2	TRBJ1-6	16	TRBD1	.	CASSLGQGGNKEPLHF	TGTGCCAGCAGCCTAGGACAGGGTGGGAATAAGGAACCCCTCCACTTT
TRBV28	TRBJ1-5	12	.	.	CASSLVGQPQHF	TGTGCCAGCAGTTTGGTCGGTCAGCCCCAGCATTTT
TRBV14	TRBJ2-1	16	.	.	CASSQAGSVPANEQFF	TGTGCCAGCAGCCAAGCCGGGAGCGTCCCTGCCAATGAGCAGTTCTTC
TRBV18	TRBJ2-2	13	.	many	CASSPPPPGQLFF	TGTGCCAGCTCACCCCCACCCCCCGGACAACTGTTTTTT
TRBV27	TRBJ1-2	13	.	once	CASSFREGHGYTF	TGTGCCAGCAGTTTCAGGGAGGGCCATGGCTACACCTTC
TRBV10-3	TRBJ2-7	13	.	.	CAISAWGVYEQYF	TGTGCCATCAGTGCCTGGGGGGTCTACGAGCAGTACTTC
TRBV3-1/TRBV3-2	TRBJ2-1	15	TRBD2	few	CASSQTTSGYNEQFF	TGTGCCAGCAGCCAAACGACTAGCGGATACAATGAGCAGTTCTTC
TRBV19	TRBJ2-1	13	.	.	CASTPLGVNEQFF	TGTGCCAGTACCCCTTTAGGAGTTAATGAGCAGTTCTTC
TRBV2	TRBJ1-2	13	TRBD1	.	CASTRDRGNGYTF	TGTGCCAGCACCAGGGACAGGGGAAATGGCTACACCTTC
TRBV29-1	TRBJ1-4	15	.	.	CSVSKNGGPNEKLFF	TGCAGCGTCTCGAAGAACGGCGGTCCTAATGAAAAACTGTTTTTT
TRBV2	TRBJ2-2	15	TRBD1	.	CARRGTGGRAGELFF	TGTGCCCGCCGAGGGACAGGGGGGAGGGCCGGGGAGCTGTTTTTT
TRBV5-5	TRBJ1-2	14	TRBD1	once	CASSWSTGENGYTF	TGTGCCAGCAGCTGGTCTACAGGGGAAAATGGCTACACCTTC
TRBV5-6	TRBJ1-2	15	.	.	CASSLYSGDASSTTF	TGTGCCAGCAGCTTGTACTCGGGGGATGCTTCGAGTACGACCTTC
TRBV5-5	TRBJ2-1	14	.	few	CASSRRLAYNEQFF	TGTGCCAGCAGCAGGCGGCTCGCATACAATGAGCAGTTCTTC
TRBV30	TRBJ2-7	14	.	.	CAWRSPTGAYEQYF	TGTGCCTGGAGATCGCCGACGGGGGCCTACGAGCAGTACTTC
TRBV6-2/TRBV6-3	TRBJ2-1	16	TRBD1	once	CASSYTRQGGGDEQFF	TGTGCCAGCAGTTACACTCGACAGGGCGGTGGTGATGAGCAGTTCTTC
TRBV5-1	TRBJ2-7	14	TRBD1	.	CASSLGTGIYEQYF	TGCGCCAGCAGCCTCGGGACAGGGATCTACGAGCAGTACTTC
TRBV28	TRBJ1-5	16	.	.	CASKRGGSFINQPQHF	TGTGCCAGCAAAAGGGGGGGCAGTTTCATCAATCAGCCCCAGCATTTT
TRBV18	TRBJ2-2	15	.	.	CASSPYRDQAGELFF	TGTGCCAGCTCACCATACAGGGACCAAGCCGGGGAGCTGTTTTTT
TRBV27	TRBJ2-3	12	.	.	CASALIGGTQYF	TGTGCCAGCGCCCTAATCGGCGGCACGCAGTATTTT
TRBV25-1	TRBJ1-2	12	.	.	CASSESSIGRTF	TGTGCCAGCAGTGAATCGTCGATTGGGCGCACCTTC
TRBV28	TRBJ1-1	14	TRBD1	.	CASSLGTGDTEAFF	TGTGCCAGCAGTTTAGGAACAGGGGACACTGAAGCTTTCTTT
TRBV5-6	TRBJ1-4	14	TRBD1	.	CASSKQGPNEKLFF	TGTGCCAGCAGCAAACAGGGGCCGAATGAAAAACTGTTTTTT
TRBV9	TRBJ2-6	17	.	.	CASSVGAVDSGANVLTF	TGTGCCAGCAGCGTAGGGGCCGTAGACTCTGGGGCCAACGTCCTGACTTTC
TRBV3-1/TRBV3-2	TRBJ2-7	16	.	.	CASSHAQHLNGGEQYF	TGTGCCAGCAGCCATGCGCAGCACCTAAACGGGGGCGAGCAGTACTTC
TRBV30	TRBJ1-6	15	TRBD1	.	CAGMTGGSYNSPLHF	TGTGCCGGAATGACAGGGGGATCCTATAATTCACCCCTCCACTTT
TRBV6-5	TRBJ2-7	14	TRBD1	.	CASNPGQGQYEQYF	TGTGCCAGCAATCCGGGACAGGGTCAATACGAGCAGTACTTC
TRBV4-2	TRBJ1-4	15	.	.	CASSPDSATNEKLFF	TGTGCCAGCAGCCCGGACTCTGCAACTAATGAAAAACTGTTTTTT
TRBV6-6	TRBJ2-2	17	.	.	CASSLQGYGGYTGELFF	TGTGCCAGCAGTCTCCAGGGGTATGGCGGGTACACCGGGGAGCTGTTTTTT
TRBV20-1	TRBJ2-5	15	TRBD2	.	CSASPLAGDGETQYF	TGCAGTGCTAGTCCCCTAGCGGGGGATGGGGAGACCCAGTACTTC
TRBV2	TRBJ1-6	12	.	.	CASTPDNSPLHF	TGTGCCAGCACCCCCGATAATTCACCCCTCCACTTT
TRBV10-3	TRBJ2-6	13	.	.	CAISESSANVLTF	TGTGCCATCAGTGAGTCAAGCGCCAACGTCCTGACTTTC